This TCR beta chain was recovered during a study of persistence of HIV-infected CD4 T cells. General study findings and limits: Bulk TCR data could not be restricted to HIV-1-infected CMV-responding cells.

The immunoSEQ assay was version 4, run in survey mode. Template was genomic DNA at 10 ng/uL, with up to about 1 ug used per sample. The table came from immunoSEQ multiplex PCR; TCRdb's copy has only in-frame clones and leaves some out. In the table there are about 43,000 clones, about 80% of which are singletons. Cells were stimulated with overlapping HIV-1 Gag 15-mer peptides. CD40L/CD69 double-negative CD45RO-high memory CD4+ T cells were collected. An 18-hour stimulation of CD8-depleted PBMCs used anti-CD28/CD49d costimulation, CD40-blocking antibody and enfuvirtide. Notes on this clone: The antigen is not known.

Germline lookup yields CDR1 WSHSY and CDR2 SAAADI. The CDR3 loop spans 15 amino acids. Deletions cut 5 bases from V and 5 bases from J, with 13 bases between. The gene calls are TRBV10-2 and TRBJ1-6; perhaps TRBD1 as D (6 bases). This specimen consisted of CD4+ T cells sorted from PBMCs after roughly 18-hour stimulation, obtained from a patient who received antiretroviral therapy. This TCR was sampled from an adult man with HIV who was CMV-seropositive. The CDR3 spells CASSSTDSNNSPLHF. CDR3 DNA: TGCGCCAGCAGTTCGACGGACAGCAATAATTCACCCCTCCACTTT.